What follows are 29 T cell receptor beta chains derived from one specimen sequenced in a study of blood T cell repertoires in COVID-19. Clones were read by immunoSEQ multiplex PCR, and TCRdb kept only the in-frame ones, dropping some. This table holds 80,000 to 95,000 clones, around 90% found once. The sequencing input was peripheral blood. All receptors derive from an older woman with acute or convalescent COVID-19.

The chain employs TRBV3-1 (or the pseudogene TRBV3-2) and TRBJ2-1; TRBD1 agrees at 7 bases. J lost 7 bases, V lost 3 bases, and 6 bases had no gene match. The CDR3 has 14 amino acids. The germline CDR1 and CDR2 sequences are LGHDT and YNNKEL (reference sequence). The CDR3 DNA reads as TGTGCCAGCAGCCAGAGGGACAGAGAGAATGAGCAGTTCTTC. This gives the protein CASSQRDRENEQFF.

This sequence joins TRBV28 and TRBJ1-4, with D possibly TRBD1 on 5 matching bases. The V and J ends lost 3 bases and 0 bases respectively, with 14 bases between them. The CDR3 spans 17 residues. The germline V gene has CDR1 MDHEN and CDR2 SYDVKM. CDR3 sequence reads: CASSFYQGFATNEKLFF. The CDR3 bases are TGTGCCAGCAGTTTTTACCAGGGATTCGCAACTAATGAAAAACTGTTTTTT. Full variable domain (missing parts from reference TRBV28 and TRBJ1-4): DVKVTQSSRYLVKRTGEKVFLECVQDMDHENMFWYRQDPGLGLRLIYFSYDVKMKEKGDIPEGYSVSREKKERFSLILESASTNQTSMYLCASSFYQGFATNEKLFFGSGTQLSVL.

The chain couples TRBV19 to TRBJ1-6; 8 bases align to TRBD1. Germline assignment: CDR1 LNHDA and CDR2 SQIVND (reference sequence). This CDR3 region has 14 residues. Losses at the gene ends were 2 bases for V and 8 bases for J; bases not matched to a gene: 2. CDR3 sequence: CASSISQGDSPLHF. CDR3 coding DNA: TGTGCCAGTAGTATATCACAGGGGGATTCACCCCTCCACTTT.

The rearrangement uses TRBV5-1 and TRBJ2-3; 9 bases are a match to TRBD2. Losses at the gene ends were 7 bases for V and 5 bases for J; bases not matched to a gene: 8. The V gene's germline CDR1 is SGHRS and CDR2 YFSETQ. The CDR3 length is 14 residues. CDR3 bases: TGCGCCAGCTTAGCGGGAGATGGTCTAGATACGCAGTATTTT. It encodes CASLAGDGLDTQYF.

CDR3 in amino acids: CASSQPDRDSQETQYF. The CDR3 region has the DNA TGTGCCAGCAGCCAGCCGGACCGGGACAGCCAAGAGACCCAGTACTTC. The V gene is TRBV4-2, the J gene TRBJ2-5, with 7 bases that match TRBD1. The CDR3 is 16 residues long. Germline V gene lookup returns CDR1 LGHNA and CDR2 YNFKEQ. The trim removed 3 bases at V and 1 base at J, leaving 8 bases unmatched.

The chain links TRBV7-9 to TRBJ2-7, with D perhaps TRBD1 (6 bases). The CDR3 runs to 13 residues. Per the germline V gene, CDR1 is SEHNR and CDR2 is FQNEAQ (reference sequence). The V and J ends lost 5 bases and 4 bases respectively, with 12 bases between them. The CDR3 here is CASSQGQIYEQYF. The CDR3 DNA reads as TGTGCCAGCAGCCAAGGACAGATTTACGAGCAGTACTTC.

The chain recombines TRBV14 with TRBJ1-2; D remains unclear. This CDR3 contains 13 residues. V was clipped by 0 bases and J by 4 bases, with 6 bases between them. Germline V lookup: CDR1 SGHDN, CDR2 FVKESK. CDR3 amino acids: CASSQDRLYGYTF. CDR3 DNA: TGTGCCAGCAGCCAAGACCGACTCTATGGCTACACCTTC.

The chain uses TRBV27 and TRBJ2-3; D possibly corresponds to TRBD1 (5 bases). The V and J ends lost 3 bases and 0 bases respectively, with 13 bases between them. Germline V gene sequence: CDR1 MNHEY, CDR2 SMNVEV (reference sequence). This CDR3 has 16 amino acids. The DNA of the CDR3 is TGTGCCAGCAGTTTGATTACAGGTGTAAGCACAGATACGCAGTATTTT. Protein sequence: CASSLITGVSTDTQYF.

This chain links TRBV19 with TRBJ2-5; TRBD2 agrees at 7 bases. Germline V gene data show CDR1 as LNHDA and CDR2 as SQIVND (reference sequence). This CDR3 contains 14 residues. The junction had 4 bases not matched to a gene; V was cut back by 2 bases and J by 4 bases. CDR3 nucleotide sequence: TGTGCCAGTAGTATACGCGGGGGTCTAGAGACCCAGTACTTC. It encodes CASSIRGGLETQYF.

The rearrangement uses TRBV6-6 and TRBJ2-7, with 12 nucleotides matching TRBD1. J gave up 1 base and V 2 bases, and 3 bases lay outside the gene matches. The CDR3 length is 16 residues. Germline V lookup: CDR1 MNHNY, CDR2 SVGAGI (reference sequence). The CDR3 here is CASSYKGQGASYEQYV. CDR3 DNA: TGTGCCAGCAGTTACAAGGGACAGGGGGCTTCCTACGAGCAGTACGTC.

The chain recombines TRBV30 with TRBJ2-7, with D maybe TRBD2 (7 bases). The CDR3 has 15 residues. V lost 4 bases and J 5 bases, leaving 21 bases between the germline ends. The germline CDR1 and CDR2 sequences are GTSNPN and SVGIG (reference sequence). The DNA of the CDR3 is TGTGCCTGGACCAAAAAGGGGCAGGGGAGGGACGAGCAGTACTTC. It translates to CAWTKKGQGRDEQYF.

The chain carries TRBV27 and TRBJ2-7; D may be TRBD2 (5 bases). This CDR3 has 16 residues. Germline CDR1 reads MNHEY; CDR2 reads SMNVEV (reference sequence). Trimming stripped 1 base from V and 0 bases from J, with 13 bases between. The CDR3 DNA sequence: TGTGCCAGCAGTTTATTGGGCGGGCTCGTCTCCTACGAGCAGTACTTC. It is translated as CASSLLGGLVSYEQYF.

The chain employs TRBV19 and TRBJ2-1; D is possibly TRBD2 (5 bases). CDR3 size: 15 residues. The germline V gene encodes CDR1 LNHDA and CDR2 SQIVND (reference sequence). Trimming removed 3 bases at V and 4 bases at J, with 13 bases between. CDR3 DNA: TGTGCCAGTAGTATTCAGAGCGGAGAGTACAATGAGCAGTTCTTC. Encoded protein: CASSIQSGEYNEQFF.

The chain employs TRBV6-5 and TRBJ2-7; perhaps TRBD2 as D (5 bases). Germline loops: CDR1 MNHEY, CDR2 SVGAGI. The CDR3 covers 11 residues. V shed 11 bases and J shed 3 bases, with 11 bases lying between them. The CDR3 bases are TGTGCCTGCTCAGGACTCTACGAGCAGTACTTC. Translating gives CACSGLYEQYF.

This clone was counted only a few times. The chain carries TRBV28 and TRBJ2-1; 11 bases line up with TRBD2. Trimming at V came to 5 bases and at J to 11 bases, leaving 8 bases not matched to a gene. Germline assignment: CDR1 MDHEN and CDR2 SYDVKM. The CDR3 consists of 14 residues. This chain's CDR3 is CASSRLAGTMKQFF. In nucleotides, the CDR3 is TGTGCCAGCAGTCGACTAGCGGGGACAATGAAGCAGTTCTTC.

This clone was seen more than once but under ten times. At the DNA level, this CDR3 is encoded by other sequences in the same sample as well. The chain recombines TRBV19 with TRBJ1-1, with D tentatively TRBD1 (6 bases). The germline V and J ends were trimmed by 6 bases and 1 base, with 9 bases remaining between them. The CDR3 is made up of 13 amino acids. Germline lookup yields CDR1 LNHDA and CDR2 SQIVND (reference sequence). The CDR3 DNA reads as TGTGCCAGTAGGTCGACAGGGAACACTGAAGCTTTCTTT. Protein sequence: CASRSTGNTEAFF.

The chain joins TRBV24-1 to TRBJ2-3; TRBD2 matches 14 bases. The CDR3 loop spans 16 amino acids. V lost 5 bases and J lost 2; bases outside the gene matches: 2. Germline CDR1 reads KGHDR; CDR2 reads SFDVKD. The DNA for the CDR3 is TGTGCCACCAGTGCGACTAGCGGGGGGGTCACAGATACGCAGTATTTT. Its protein is CATSATSGGVTDTQYF.

The chain employs TRBV7-2 and TRBJ2-1; no definite D call. In germline, CDR1 is SGHTA, CDR2 FQGNSA. This CDR3 has 15 residues. Between the trimmed V and J ends, which lost 1 base and 1 base, there was a span of 8 bases. The CDR3: CASSLGPGSYNEQFF. The DNA of the CDR3 is TGTGCCAGCAGCTTAGGCCCCGGGTCCTACAATGAGCAGTTCTTC. Full variable domain (rest looked up from reference TRBV7-2 and TRBJ2-1): GAGVSQSPSNKVTEKGKDVELRCDPISGHTALYWYRQSLGQGLEFLIYFQGNSAPDKSGLPSDRFSAERTGGSVSTLTIQRTQQEDSAVYLCASSLGPGSYNEQFFGPGTRLTVL.

The J gene is TRBJ2-1, the V gene TRBV19, with 7 bases fitting TRBD2. CDR1 and CDR2 (germline): LNHDA, SQIVND (reference sequence). This CDR3 is 16 amino acids long. V dropped 4 bases and J dropped 2; count of bases not matched to a gene: 8. The CDR3 region is CASSTLRAGAYNEQFF. Written as DNA, the CDR3 is TGTGCCAGTAGTACGCTCCGGGCGGGGGCCTACAATGAGCAGTTCTTC.

J is TRBJ2-5 and V is TRBV3-1 (or the pseudogene TRBV3-2); TRBD1 is a possible D gene (5 bases). V was cut by 1 base and J by 5 bases, with 14 bases left in between. This CDR3 region has 15 residues. Germline V gene data show CDR1 as LGHDT and CDR2 as YNNKEL (reference sequence). The CDR3 DNA reads as TGTGCCAGCAGCCAAGGCTCTCAGGGTTGGGAGACCCAGTACTTC. It specifies CASSQGSQGWETQYF.

V and J are TRBV25-1 and TRBJ2-3, with TRBD1 identical over 8 bases. After removal of 6 bases from V and 5 bases from J, the junction contained 10 bases not matched to a gene. CDR3 length equals 15 residues. Germline CDR1 reads MGHDK; CDR2 reads SYGVNS. The CDR3 DNA reads TGTGCCAGCAGCCCCCGACAGGGGACGGAAGATACGCAGTATTTT. Amino acids: CASSPRQGTEDTQYF.

The J gene is TRBJ2-1, the V gene TRBV2, with D perhaps TRBD1 (5 bases). Germline CDR1 is SNHLY and CDR2 is FYNNEI. V lost 8 bases and J lost 4, with 21 bases in between. This CDR3 has 16 residues. CDR3 nucleotide sequence: TGTGCCAGCCAGTTCCAGTTTGCTCCAGGGTACAATGAGCAGTTCTTC. It specifies CASQFQFAPGYNEQFF.

The chain is built from TRBV5-1 and TRBJ2-5, with 8 bases matching TRBD2. Germline CDR1 reads SGHRS; CDR2 reads YFSETQ. J was trimmed by 1 base and V by 2 bases; bases with no gene match: 4. This CDR3 spans 15 amino acids. In DNA, the CDR3 is TGCGCCAGCAGCTTCAAGCGGGGGCGCCAAGAGACCCAGTACTTC. Translated, it gives CASSFKRGRQETQYF.

The rearrangement uses TRBV4-1 and TRBJ1-2; TRBD1 agrees at 7 bases. Germline CDR1 MGHRA, CDR2 YSYEKL. CDR3 size: 14 residues. V lost 7 bases, J lost 3 bases, and 8 bases stayed unmatched. Here the CDR3 DNA reads TGCGCCAGCAACCTTGACAGGGCGGACTATGGCTACACCTTC. Its translation is CASNLDRADYGYTF.

This clone was found once. V is TRBV6-5 and J is TRBJ1-5; D is perhaps TRBD1 (5 bases). V lost 6 bases and J 7 bases, leaving 19 bases between the germline ends. The CDR3 consists of 15 residues. CDR1 is MNHEY and CDR2 is SVGAGI in the germline V gene. CDR3 amino acids: CASRLDQGLSQPQHF. In DNA form, the CDR3 reads TGTGCCAGCAGGTTGGATCAGGGTTTGTCCCAGCCCCAGCATTTT.

The chain recombines TRBV6-1 with TRBJ1-5; D is unresolved. The CDR3 is 12 amino acids. V was pared by 6 bases and J by 6 bases, with 9 bases between. Germline assignment: CDR1 MNHNS and CDR2 SASEGT. CDR3 nucleotide sequence: TGTGCCAGCAGCTCGGGAGGTCAGCCCCAGCATTTT. Residues: CASSSGGQPQHF.

The genes are TRBV9 and TRBJ1-2; D remains ambiguous. This CDR3 has 15 amino acids. The germline gives CDR1 SGDLS, CDR2 YYNGEE. V was shortened by 4 bases and J by 2 bases, with 15 bases between the two germline ends. CDR3 residues: CASSPRETGNYGYTF. The CDR3 DNA follows: TGTGCCAGCAGCCCCCGGGAGACGGGAAACTATGGCTACACCTTC. The full variable domain, with the rest looked up from reference TRBV9 and TRBJ1-2, is DSGVTQTPKHLITATGQRVTLRCSPRSGDLSVYWYQQSLDQGLQFLIQYYNGEERAKGNILERFSAQQFPDLHSELNLSSLELGDSALYFCASSPRETGNYGYTFGSGTRLTVV.

J is TRBJ2-5 and V is TRBV5-6, with 8 positions matching TRBD1. The CDR3 sequence is 13 residues long. CDR1 and CDR2 (germline): SGHDT, YYEEEE. V trimming: 4 bases; J trimming: 5 bases; junction bases outside the gene matches: 4. Here the CDR3 DNA reads TGTGCCAGCAGCAGACAGGGGTATGAGACCCAGTACTTC. Encoded protein: CASSRQGYETQYF.

The chain is built from TRBV2 and TRBJ1-3, with D possibly TRBD1 on 6 matching bases. From germline, CDR1 is SNHLY and CDR2 FYNNEI. Between the trimmed V and J ends, which lost 2 bases and 0 bases, there was a span of 11 bases. This CDR3 is 16 amino acids long. In nucleotides, the CDR3 is TGTGCCAGCAGTGAAAGGGGGTACCTCTCTGGAAACACCATATATTTT. This gives the protein CASSERGYLSGNTIYF.